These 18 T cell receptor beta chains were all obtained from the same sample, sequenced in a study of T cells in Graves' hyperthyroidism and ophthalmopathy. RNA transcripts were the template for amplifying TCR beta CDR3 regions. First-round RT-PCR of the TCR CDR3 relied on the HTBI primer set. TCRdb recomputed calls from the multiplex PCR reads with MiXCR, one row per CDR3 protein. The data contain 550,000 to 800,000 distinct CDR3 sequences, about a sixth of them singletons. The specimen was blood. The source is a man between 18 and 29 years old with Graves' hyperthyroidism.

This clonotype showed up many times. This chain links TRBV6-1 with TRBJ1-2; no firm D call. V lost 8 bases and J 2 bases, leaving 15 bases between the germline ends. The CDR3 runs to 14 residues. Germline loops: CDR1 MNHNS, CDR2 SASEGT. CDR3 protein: CASRPHGENYGYTF. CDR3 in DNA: TGTGCCAGCCGCCCTCACGGGGAAAACTATGGCTACACCTTC.

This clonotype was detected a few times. CDR3 residues: CASSFVANEKLFF. The CDR3 region has the DNA TGCGCCAGCAGCTTTGTGGCGAATGAAAAACTGTTTTTT. The J gene is TRBJ1-4, the V gene TRBV5-1, with D unresolved. Looked up from germline, CDR1 is SGHRS and CDR2 is YFSETQ. The CDR3 totals 13 residues. Trimming removed 2 bases from V and 5 bases from J, with 7 bases in between.

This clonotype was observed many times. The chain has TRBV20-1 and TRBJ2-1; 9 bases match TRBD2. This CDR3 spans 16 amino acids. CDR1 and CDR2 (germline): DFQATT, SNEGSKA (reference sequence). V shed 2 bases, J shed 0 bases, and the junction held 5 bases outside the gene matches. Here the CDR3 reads CSARLYSGSSYNEQFF. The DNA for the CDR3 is TGCAGTGCTAGACTCTATAGCGGGAGCTCCTACAATGAGCAGTTCTTC.

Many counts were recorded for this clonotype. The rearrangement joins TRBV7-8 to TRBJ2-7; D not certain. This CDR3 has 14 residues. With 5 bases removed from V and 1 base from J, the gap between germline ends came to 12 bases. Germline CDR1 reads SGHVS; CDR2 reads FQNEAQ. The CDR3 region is CASSVVVGSYEQYF. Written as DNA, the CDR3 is TGTGCCAGCAGCGTAGTCGTAGGATCCTACGAGCAGTACTTC. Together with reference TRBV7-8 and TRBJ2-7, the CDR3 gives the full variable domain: GAGVSQSPRYKVAKRGQDVALRCDPISGHVSLFWYQQALGQGPEFLTYFQNEAQLDKSGLPSDRFFAERPEGSVSTLKIQRTQQEDSAVYLCASSVVVGSYEQYFGPGTRLTVT.

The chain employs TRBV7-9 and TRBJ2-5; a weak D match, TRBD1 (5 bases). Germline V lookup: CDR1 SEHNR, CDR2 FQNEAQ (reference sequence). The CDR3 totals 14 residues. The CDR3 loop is CVTRRTNYQETQYF. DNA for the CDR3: TGTGTCACACGCCGGACAAATTACCAAGAGACCCAGTACTTC. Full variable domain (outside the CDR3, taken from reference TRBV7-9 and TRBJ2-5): DTGVSQNPRHKITKRGQNVTFRCDPISEHNRLYWYRQTLGQGPEFLTYFQNEAQLEKSRLLSDRFSAERPKGSFSTLEIQRTEQGDSAMYLCVTRRTNYQETQYFGPGTRLLVL.

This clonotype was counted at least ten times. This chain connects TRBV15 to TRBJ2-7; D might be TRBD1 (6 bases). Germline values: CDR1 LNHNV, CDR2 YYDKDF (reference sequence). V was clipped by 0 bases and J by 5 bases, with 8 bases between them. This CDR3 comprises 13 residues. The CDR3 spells CATSRDRGNEQYF. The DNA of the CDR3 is TGTGCCACCAGCAGAGATAGGGGGAACGAGCAGTACTTC.

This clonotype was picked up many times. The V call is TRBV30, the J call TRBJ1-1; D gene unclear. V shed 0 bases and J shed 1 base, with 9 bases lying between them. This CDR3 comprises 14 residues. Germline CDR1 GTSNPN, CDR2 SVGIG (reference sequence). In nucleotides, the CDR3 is TGTGCCTGGAGTGTACGGCACCAGAACACTGAAGCTTTCTTT. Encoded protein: CAWSVRHQNTEAFF.

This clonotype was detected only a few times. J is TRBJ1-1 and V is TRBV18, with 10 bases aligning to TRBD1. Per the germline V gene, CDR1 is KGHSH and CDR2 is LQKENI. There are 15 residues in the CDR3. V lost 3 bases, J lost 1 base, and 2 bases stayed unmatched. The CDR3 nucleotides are TGTGCCAGCTCACCCGACAGGGGGCCGAACACTGAAGCTTTCTTT. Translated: CASSPDRGPNTEAFF.

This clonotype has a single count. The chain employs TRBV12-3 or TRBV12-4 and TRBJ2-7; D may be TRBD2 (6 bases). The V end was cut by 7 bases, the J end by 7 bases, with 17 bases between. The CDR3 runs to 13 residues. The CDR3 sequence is CASTLGSLGEQYF. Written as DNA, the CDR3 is TGTGCCAGCACCCTCGGGAGTTTGGGAGAGCAGTACTTC.

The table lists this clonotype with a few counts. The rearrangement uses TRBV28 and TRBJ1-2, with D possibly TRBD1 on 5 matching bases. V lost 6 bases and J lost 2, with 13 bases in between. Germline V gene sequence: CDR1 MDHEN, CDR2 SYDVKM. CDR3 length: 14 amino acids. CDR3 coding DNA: TGTGCCAGCAGCAGACAGAACTTGAACTATGGCTACACCTTC. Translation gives CASSRQNLNYGYTF.

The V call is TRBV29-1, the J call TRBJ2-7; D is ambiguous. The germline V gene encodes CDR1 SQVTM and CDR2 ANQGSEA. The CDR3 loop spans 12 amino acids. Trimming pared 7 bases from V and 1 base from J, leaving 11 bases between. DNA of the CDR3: TGCAGCGCCGTGGGCGATTCCTACGAGCAGTACTTC. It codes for CSAVGDSYEQYF.

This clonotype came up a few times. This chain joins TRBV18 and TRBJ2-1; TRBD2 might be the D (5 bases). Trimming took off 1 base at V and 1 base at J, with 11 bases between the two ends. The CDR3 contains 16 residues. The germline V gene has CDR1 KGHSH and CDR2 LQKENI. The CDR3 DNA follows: TGTGCCAGCTCACCACAATTGGGGAGTTCCTACAATGAGCAGTTCTTC. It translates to CASSPQLGSSYNEQFF. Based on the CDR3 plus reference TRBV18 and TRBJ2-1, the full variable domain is NAGVMQNPRHLVRRRGQEARLRCSPMKGHSHVYWYRQLPEEGLKFMVYLQKENIIDESGMPKERFSAEFPKEGPSILRIQQVVRGDSAAYFCASSPQLGSSYNEQFFGPGTRLTVL.

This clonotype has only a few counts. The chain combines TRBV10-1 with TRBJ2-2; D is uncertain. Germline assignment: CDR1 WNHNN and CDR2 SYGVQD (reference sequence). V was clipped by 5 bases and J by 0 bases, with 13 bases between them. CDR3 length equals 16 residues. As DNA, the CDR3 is TGCGCCAGCAGTAGGGCCGAATACACGAACACCGGGGAGCTGTTTTTT. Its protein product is CASSRAEYTNTGELFF.

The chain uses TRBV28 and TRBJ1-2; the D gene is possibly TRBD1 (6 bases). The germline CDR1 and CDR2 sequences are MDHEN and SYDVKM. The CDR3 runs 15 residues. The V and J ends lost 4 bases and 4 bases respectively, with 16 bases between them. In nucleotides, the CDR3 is TGTGCCAGCAGTTCAACCACCCCGACAGGCTATGGCTACACCTTC. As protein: CASSSTTPTGYGYTF.

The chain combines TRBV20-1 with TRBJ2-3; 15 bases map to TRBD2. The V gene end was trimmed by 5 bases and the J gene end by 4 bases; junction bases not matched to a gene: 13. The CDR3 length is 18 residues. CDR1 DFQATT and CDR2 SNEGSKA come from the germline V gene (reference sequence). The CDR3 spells CSAPGLAGGAGKADTQYF. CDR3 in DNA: TGCAGTGCTCCGGGACTAGCGGGAGGTGCGGGGAAAGCAGATACGCAGTATTTT.

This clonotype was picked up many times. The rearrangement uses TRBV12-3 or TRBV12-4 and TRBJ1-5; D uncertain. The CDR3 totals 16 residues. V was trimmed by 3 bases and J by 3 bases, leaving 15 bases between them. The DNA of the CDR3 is TGTGCCAGCAGTTTCCTTGATCCTGCATCCAATCAGCCCCAGCATTTT. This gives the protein CASSFLDPASNQPQHF.

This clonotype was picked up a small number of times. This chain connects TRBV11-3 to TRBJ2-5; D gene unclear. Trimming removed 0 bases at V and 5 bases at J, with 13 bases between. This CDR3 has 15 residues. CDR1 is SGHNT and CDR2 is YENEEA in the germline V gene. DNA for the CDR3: TGTGCCAGCAGCTTAGAGGCCTCGCTCGGGGAGACCCAGTACTTC. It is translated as CASSLEASLGETQYF.

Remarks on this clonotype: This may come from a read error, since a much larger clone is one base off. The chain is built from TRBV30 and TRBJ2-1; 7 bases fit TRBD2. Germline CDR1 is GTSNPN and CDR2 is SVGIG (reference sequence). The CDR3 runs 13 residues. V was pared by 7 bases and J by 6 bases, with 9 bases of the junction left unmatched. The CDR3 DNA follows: TGTGCCTTTAGGGAGGGAGGATTCAATGAGCAGTTCTTC. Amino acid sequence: CAFREGGFNEQFF.